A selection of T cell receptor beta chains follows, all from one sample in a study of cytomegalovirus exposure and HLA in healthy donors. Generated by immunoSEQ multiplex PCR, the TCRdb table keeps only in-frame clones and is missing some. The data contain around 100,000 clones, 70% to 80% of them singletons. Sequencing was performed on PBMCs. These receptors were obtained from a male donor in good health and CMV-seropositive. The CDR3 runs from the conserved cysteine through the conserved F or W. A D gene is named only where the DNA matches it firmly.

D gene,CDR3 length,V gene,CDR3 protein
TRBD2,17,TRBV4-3,CASSQDNLRTSLREQYF
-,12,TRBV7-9,CSSSLSGGGAFF
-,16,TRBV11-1,CASSRREGMNTGELFF
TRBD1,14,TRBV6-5,CASSRPGQNQPQHF
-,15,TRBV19,CASSTDSATNEKLFF
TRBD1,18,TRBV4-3,CASSPSRGRVSSYNEQFF
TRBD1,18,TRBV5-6,CASSLWRGTGTLNTEAFF
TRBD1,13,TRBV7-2,CASSRTGAETQYF
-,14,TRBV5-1,CASSSTTDLTEAFF
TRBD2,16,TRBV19,CASSKTSGSAKNIQYF
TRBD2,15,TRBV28,CASSPTSGRTGELFF
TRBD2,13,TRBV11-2,CASSLGTSNEQFF
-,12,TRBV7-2,CASSQFRDTQYF
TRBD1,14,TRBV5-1,CASSSGQGAGEQYF
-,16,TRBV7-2,CASSLLDLLGYNEQFF
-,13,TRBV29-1,CSAQGFSGNTIYF
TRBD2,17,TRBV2,CASSEGRLAGEEETQYF
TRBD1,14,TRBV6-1,CASSEGTGAAEQYF
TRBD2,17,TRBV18,CASSPPGGSGPGDTQYF
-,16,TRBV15,CATSRDWRGSNTEAFF
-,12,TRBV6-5,CASSSKNYGYTF
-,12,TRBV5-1,CASSSGVYEQYF
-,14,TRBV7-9,CASQQGNSNQPQHF
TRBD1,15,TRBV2,CASSRERGRGEKLFF
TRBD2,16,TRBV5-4,CASRVTSGRPTDTQYF
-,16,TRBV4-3,CASSQDQGQGYYGYTF
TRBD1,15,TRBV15,CATSRGRDRLNIQYF
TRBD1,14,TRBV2,CASSKQGGNTEAFF
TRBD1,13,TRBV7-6,CASSLGQGAEAFF
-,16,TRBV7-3,CASSSRLGRGTDTQYF
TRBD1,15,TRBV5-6,CASSSYRGPFTEAFF
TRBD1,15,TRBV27,CASSSGDRGNSPLHF
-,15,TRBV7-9,CASSFLSGVSYEQYF
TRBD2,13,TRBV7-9,CASRASGRDEQFF
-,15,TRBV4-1,CASSQDSPGTDTQYF
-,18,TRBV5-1,CASRDSSKGYGYNSPLHF
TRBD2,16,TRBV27,CASSPRTSGPYNEQFF
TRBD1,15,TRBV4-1,CASSLHGQGAEPQHF
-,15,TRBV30,CAWSATGTTNEKLFF
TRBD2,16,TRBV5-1,CASSLAPSGSGSTQYF
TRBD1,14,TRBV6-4,CASRAGTDYYGYTF
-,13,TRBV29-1,CSVEDRVEGELFF
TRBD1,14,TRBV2,CASSEQGEGTEAFF
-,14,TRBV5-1,CASSLAREEDEQYF
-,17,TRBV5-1,CASSILPITGSLETQYF
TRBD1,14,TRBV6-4,CASSERTGDDEQFF
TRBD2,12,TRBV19,CASSTGLAEQFF
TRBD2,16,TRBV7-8,CASSLEASGALNEQFF
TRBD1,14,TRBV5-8,CASSQRTGRGEAFF
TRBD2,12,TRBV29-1,CSAGLAYNEQFF
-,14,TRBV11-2,CASSTTRSSYEQYF